Described below is a single TCR beta chain sequence and its context. Its target is unknown. The data stem from a study of beta chain features in type 1 diabetes. For the study at large: Sorted cells numbering around 110,000,000 were examined across all samples.

V was trimmed by 5 bases and J by 0 bases, leaving 14 bases between them. This CDR3 has 17 residues. Germline V gene lookup returns CDR1 MDHEN and CDR2 SYDVKM. The investigators reverse transcribed all of the isolated RNA, so they sequenced expressed TCRB transcripts. TCRdb keeps only in-frame clones here, not all; method: immunoSEQ multiplex PCR. The sample has over 120,000 clones; more than 9% are singletons. Findings and caveats of the study: Lower insertion and higher deletion counts appeared at VDJ junctions in type 1 diabetes patients. The similarity of naive, central memory and Treg TCRB repertoires appeared greater among patients than among healthy donors.

This chain connects TRBV28 to TRBJ1-6; weak D call: TRBD1 (5 bases). Sequenced material: naive CD4+ T cells from blood. This TCR derives from a man aged 18 to 35 in good health. The CDR3 region has the DNA TGTGCCAGCAGTCCTACGGGGGGTAGCTCCTATAATTCACCCCTCCACTTT. It translates to CASSPTGGSSYNSPLHF. Full variable domain (remainder filled in from reference TRBV28 and TRBJ1-6): DVKVTQSSRYLVKRTGEKVFLECVQDMDHENMFWYRQDPGLGLRLIYFSYDVKMKEKGDIPEGYSVSREKKERFSLILESASTNQTSMYLCASSPTGGSSYNSPLHFGNGTRLTVT.